Shown below are 30 T cell receptor beta chains from a single sample sequenced in a study of OX40 agonist ivuxolimab in advanced cancers. The assay was immunoSEQ multiplex PCR, and TCRdb's table has in-frame clones only and misses some. The table includes about 88,000 clones, around 82% detected once. The specimen was CD4+ or CD8+ T cells sorted from blood, collected in a trial of the OX40 agonist ivuxolimab. The receptors stem from an adult with an advanced solid tumor such as melanoma, head and neck, liver or kidney cancer.

The chain carries TRBV27 and TRBJ2-7; TRBD2 agrees at 12 bases. The CDR3 runs to 15 residues. Unmatched junction bases numbered 6, after V lost 6 bases and J lost 3 bases. The V gene's germline CDR1 is MNHEY and CDR2 SMNVEV (reference sequence). This CDR3 is CASRSGTSGFYEQYF. For the CDR3, the DNA is TGTGCCAGCAGGTCCGGGACTAGCGGGTTCTACGAGCAGTACTTC.

This rearrangement joins TRBV19 to TRBJ2-2; D remains unclear. V was pared by 3 bases and J by 3 bases, with 11 bases between. Germline values: CDR1 LNHDA, CDR2 SQIVND (reference sequence). This CDR3 contains 15 residues. The CDR3 protein is CASSISVQYTGELFF. The CDR3 DNA sequence: TGTGCCAGTAGTATCTCGGTACAGTACACCGGGGAGCTGTTTTTT. The full variable domain, completed using reference TRBV19 and TRBJ2-2, is DGGITQSPKYLFRKEGQNVTLSCEQNLNHDAMYWYRQDPGQGLRLIYYSQIVNDFQKGDIAEGYSVSREKKESFPLTVTSAQKNPTAFYLCASSISVQYTGELFFGEGSRLTVL.

The rearrangement uses TRBV5-1 and TRBJ2-7; D tentatively fits TRBD1 or TRBD2 (6 bases each). Germline-derived CDR1 and CDR2 are SGHRS and YFSETQ. The CDR3 sequence is 15 residues long. Trimming removed 4 bases from V and 6 bases from J, with 20 bases in between. DNA for the CDR3: TGCGCCAGCAGCGGGACCCCCGGGGGCTATGCCGAGCAGTACTTC. Translating gives CASSGTPGGYAEQYF.

The V and J genes are TRBV30 and TRBJ2-7; D may be TRBD1 or TRBD2 (5 bases each). Germline CDR1 is GTSNPN and CDR2 is SVGIG (reference sequence). This CDR3 contains 12 residues. With 3 bases removed from V and 6 bases from J, the gap between germline ends came to 12 bases. The CDR3 loop is CAWSPRGREQYF. In DNA form, the CDR3 reads TGTGCCTGGAGCCCACGGGGCCGCGAGCAGTACTTC. The full variable domain, completed using reference TRBV30 and TRBJ2-7, is SQTIHQWPATLVQPVGSPLSLECTVEGTSNPNLYWYRQAAGRGLQLLFYSVGIGQISSEVPQNLSASRPQDRQFILSSKKLLLSDSGFYLCAWSPRGREQYFGPGTRLTVT.

The V gene is TRBV7-9, the J gene TRBJ2-1; either TRBD1 or TRBD2 may supply D (5 bases each). The germline V and J ends were trimmed by 8 bases and 8 bases, with 22 bases remaining between them. The CDR3 contains 15 residues. The germline CDR1 and CDR2 sequences are SEHNR and FQNEAQ (reference sequence). The CDR3 nucleotides are TGTGCCAGCGGGATTGAGACCCAGGGAGACGATGAGCAGTTCTTC. Its translation is CASGIETQGDDEQFF. The whole variable domain, remainder taken from reference TRBV7-9 and TRBJ2-1, is DTGVSQNPRHKITKRGQNVTFRCDPISEHNRLYWYRQTLGQGPEFLTYFQNEAQLEKSRLLSDRFSAERPKGSFSTLEIQRTEQGDSAMYLCASGIETQGDDEQFFGPGTRLTVL.

The chain couples TRBV5-1 to TRBJ2-7; D is unclear. V was shortened by 0 bases and J by 4 bases, with 11 bases between the two germline ends. The CDR3 spans 14 residues. CDR1 is SGHRS, CDR2 YFSETQ, per germline. The CDR3 sequence is CASSLAGSYYEQYF. DNA of the CDR3: TGCGCCAGCAGCTTGGCCGGCAGCTATTACGAGCAGTACTTC.

This chain joins TRBV11-2 and TRBJ2-1; no definite D call. V dropped 3 bases and J dropped 0 bases, with 3 bases sitting between them. The length of the CDR3 is 13 residues. Germline V CDR1 and CDR2: SGHAT, FQNNGV. The CDR3 reads CASSFSSYNEQFF. CDR3 nucleotide sequence: TGTGCCAGCAGCTTCAGCTCCTACAATGAGCAGTTCTTC.

The V gene is TRBV2, the J gene TRBJ1-2; D is ambiguous. Deletions cut 7 bases from V and 5 bases from J, with 14 bases between. The CDR3 contains 13 residues. Germline CDR1 reads SNHLY; CDR2 reads FYNNEI. The chain's CDR3 is CASNIVRGYGYTF. As DNA, the CDR3 is TGTGCCAGCAATATCGTAAGAGGGTATGGCTACACCTTC. The full variable domain, completed using reference TRBV2 and TRBJ1-2, is EPEVTQTPSHQVTQMGQEVILRCVPISNHLYFYWYRQILGQKVEFLVSFYNNEISEKSEIFDDQFSVERPDGSNFTLKIRSTKLEDSAMYFCASNIVRGYGYTFGSGTRLTVV.

The chain has TRBV28 and TRBJ2-2, with a weak D call TRBD2 (7 bases). The CDR3 length is 16 residues. In germline, CDR1 is MDHEN, CDR2 SYDVKM. V was shortened by 2 bases and J by 5 bases, with 15 bases between the two germline ends. CDR3 in DNA: TGTGCCAGCAGTTTACGGGGGGCGCGAATTACCGGGGAGCTGTTTTTT. This codes for CASSLRGARITGELFF.

This chain joins TRBV10-1 and TRBJ2-3; D remains ambiguous. Germline CDR1 WNHNN, CDR2 SYGVQD (reference sequence). V shed 2 bases and J shed 6 bases, with 9 bases lying between them. This CDR3 is 13 amino acids long. The CDR3 is CASSEGVLDTQYF. DNA for the CDR3: TGCGCCAGCAGTGAGGGAGTCTTGGATACGCAGTATTTT.

This clone has ten or more counts. This chain joins TRBV5-3 and TRBJ2-7, with 9 positions matching TRBD2. TRBV5-3 falls under the ORF class, with uncertain function. J gave up 5 bases and V 7 bases, and 13 bases lay outside the gene matches. This CDR3 is 15 amino acids long. CDR3 sequence: CARPYRPGLAHEQYF. In nucleotides, the CDR3 is TGTGCCAGACCCTACAGACCGGGACTAGCCCACGAGCAGTACTTC.

The CDR3 loop reads CATSRDNGLGTDTQYF. In nucleotides, the CDR3 is TGTGCCACCAGCAGAGATAACGGTTTGGGCACAGATACGCAGTATTTT. This chain uses TRBV15 with TRBJ2-3; no clear D. The germline CDR1 and CDR2 sequences are LNHNV and YYDKDF (reference sequence). The V end was cut by 0 bases, the J end by 1 base, with 11 bases between. This CDR3 comprises 16 residues.

This chain uses TRBV27 with TRBJ2-7; weak D call: TRBD2 (6 bases). This CDR3 has 15 amino acids. Germline V gene sequence: CDR1 MNHEY, CDR2 SMNVEV (reference sequence). V lost 6 bases and J lost 0, with 15 bases in between. The CDR3 DNA is TGTGCCAGCAGCGCGTACGGGGGATACTCCTACGAGCAGTACTTC. Amino acids: CASSAYGGYSYEQYF.

This chain uses TRBV19 with TRBJ2-1; 8 nucleotides agree with TRBD2. The CDR3 is made up of 15 amino acids. Germline trimming cut 5 bases from V and 8 bases from J; bases unmatched to any gene: 11. Germline CDR1 reads LNHDA; CDR2 reads SQIVND (reference sequence). As DNA, the CDR3 is TGTGCCAGTAGTCGGCGACTAGCGATCGGCGATGAGCAGTTCTTC. Its translation is CASSRRLAIGDEQFF.

V gene TRBV4-1 combines with J gene TRBJ2-6; D is perhaps TRBD2 (5 bases). The V end was cut by 7 bases, the J end by 3 bases, with 7 bases between. The germline CDR1 and CDR2 sequences are MGHRA and YSYEKL. There are 13 residues in the CDR3. The CDR3: CASTGNGANVLTF. In DNA, the CDR3 is TGCGCCAGCACCGGGAATGGGGCCAACGTCCTGACTTTC.

The genes are TRBV18 and TRBJ1-1; D uncertain. Deletions cut 3 bases from V and 1 base from J, with 12 bases between. The V gene's germline CDR1 is KGHSH and CDR2 LQKENI. The CDR3 consists of 15 residues. DNA of the CDR3: TGTGCCAGCTCACCGAACCGTCCGTCGAACACTGAAGCTTTCTTT. Its protein is CASSPNRPSNTEAFF.

CDR3 in DNA: TGTGCCAGCTCACCGGACGAAGGAGAAAAACTGTTTTTT. It yields the protein CASSPDEGEKLFF. The chain joins TRBV18 to TRBJ1-4; D is unresolved. From germline, CDR1 is KGHSH and CDR2 LQKENI. The germline V and J ends were trimmed by 3 bases and 8 bases, with 10 bases remaining between them. CDR3 length equals 13 residues.

This clone was counted ten times or more. The gene calls are TRBV15 and TRBJ1-5; 7 bases agree with TRBD1. V shed 0 bases and J 9 bases; nucleotides not matched to a gene: 8. This CDR3 region has 15 residues. CDR1 is LNHNV, CDR2 YYDKDF, per germline (reference sequence). For the CDR3, the DNA is TGTGCCACCAGCAGAGATAAGGGGGCGTCTCGGCCCCAGCATTTT. This translates into CATSRDKGASRPQHF.

The rearrangement links TRBV7-2 to TRBJ1-2; unclear D gene. Germline V gene lookup returns CDR1 SGHTA and CDR2 FQGNSA. V lost 0 bases, J lost 3 bases, and 11 bases lay in between. This CDR3 has 15 residues. CDR3 DNA: TGTGCCAGCAGCTTAGCTTTAGGGCCCTACTATGGCTACACCTTC. Translated: CASSLALGPYYGYTF. Combining the CDR3 with reference TRBV7-2 and TRBJ1-2 gives the whole variable domain GAGVSQSPSNKVTEKGKDVELRCDPISGHTALYWYRQSLGQGLEFLIYFQGNSAPDKSGLPSDRFSAERTGGSVSTLTIQRTQQEDSAVYLCASSLALGPYYGYTFGSGTRLTVV.

The rearrangement joins TRBV14 to TRBJ2-1, with 8 nucleotides matching TRBD2. Germline V gene data show CDR1 as SGHDN and CDR2 as FVKESK. With 3 bases clipped from V and 0 bases from J, the junction kept 4 bases outside the gene matches. The CDR3 spans 16 residues. In DNA form, the CDR3 reads TGTGCCAGCAGCCATCTCAGCGGGAGCTCCTACAATGAGCAGTTCTTC. This sequence encodes CASSHLSGSSYNEQFF.

This clone appeared a single time. The V gene is TRBV7-9, the J gene TRBJ2-2; D is perhaps TRBD1 or TRBD2 (5 bases each). Trimming left V 5 bases short and J 7 bases short, with 14 bases between. Germline lookup yields CDR1 SEHNR and CDR2 FQNEAQ (reference sequence). There are 14 residues in the CDR3. CDR3 nucleotide sequence: TGTGCCAGCAGCCTCTCGGTGGGGGACGGGGAGCTGTTTTTT. Translation gives CASSLSVGDGELFF.

The chain employs TRBV21-1 and TRBJ2-3; TRBD1 is the table's D call and was not checked against the DNA. TRBV21-1 is a pseudogene segment. The CDR3 covers 16 residues. This chain's CDR3 is CASSTRDRGSLGTQYF. The DNA for the CDR3 is TGTGCCAGCAGCACCCGGGACAGGGGATCGTTGGGTACGCAGTATTTT.

The chain employs TRBV14 and TRBJ2-7; 7 bases are shared with TRBD2. CDR3 length equals 15 residues. Per germline, CDR1 SGHDN and CDR2 FVKESK. With V trimmed by 3 bases and J by 2 bases, 7 bases remained unmatched. The CDR3 DNA reads as TGTGCCAGCAGCCAGGGGAGGGCTCCTGCCTACGAGCAGTACTTC. Translation: CASSQGRAPAYEQYF.

In DNA, the CDR3 is TGTGCCAGCAGTTACGTGGGACCGGCATACGAGCAGTACTTC. It is translated as CASSYVGPAYEQYF. This chain links TRBV6-5 with TRBJ2-7; the D call may be TRBD1 or TRBD2 (5 bases each). The V gene's germline CDR1 is MNHEY and CDR2 SVGAGI. The germline V and J ends were trimmed by 2 bases and 4 bases, with 12 bases remaining between them. The CDR3 sequence is 14 residues long.

V is TRBV21-1 and J is TRBJ2-5; no DNA check was done on the table's D call, TRBD2. TRBV21-1 is a pseudogene segment. CDR3 length: 22 residues. CDR3: CASSKAFRERLAGGSFQETQYF. For the CDR3, the DNA is TGTGCCAGCAGCAAAGCTTTCAGGGAGCGACTAGCGGGAGGATCGTTCCAAGAGACCCAGTACTTC.

This clone was counted between two and nine times. The chain has TRBV19 and TRBJ2-5; tentative D call: TRBD2 (6 bases). Trimming pared 8 bases from V and 4 bases from J, leaving 14 bases between. CDR1 LNHDA and CDR2 SQIVND come from the germline V gene (reference sequence). The CDR3 spans 13 residues. The CDR3 sequence is CASRASVTETQYF. In nucleotides, the CDR3 is TGTGCCAGTCGTGCTAGCGTTACAGAGACCCAGTACTTC.

The chain combines TRBV19 with TRBJ2-5; TRBD2 is a possible D gene (7 bases). Looked up from germline, CDR1 is LNHDA and CDR2 is SQIVND (reference sequence). The CDR3 extends over 17 amino acids. Trimming took off 7 bases at V and 1 base at J, with 22 bases between the two ends. The CDR3 sequence is CASTSGQGREVQETQYF. The CDR3, as DNA: TGTGCCAGTACCTCCGGTCAGGGGAGGGAGGTCCAAGAGACCCAGTACTTC.

The chain has TRBV28 and TRBJ2-6; D is unresolved. V was shortened by 6 bases and J by 2 bases, with 5 bases between the two germline ends. CDR1 MDHEN and CDR2 SYDVKM come from the germline V gene. The CDR3 contains 13 residues. The DNA of the CDR3 is TGTGCCAGCAGGCCACCTGGGGCCAACGTCCTGACTTTC. Amino acids: CASRPPGANVLTF.

This clone was found a few times. The chain couples TRBV27 to TRBJ1-5; D uncertain. Germline CDR1 MNHEY, CDR2 SMNVEV (reference sequence). The germline V and J ends were trimmed by 8 bases and 13 bases, with 15 bases remaining between them. The CDR3 extends over 11 amino acids. CDR3 amino acids: CASGSGRKQHF. CDR3 nucleotides: TGTGCCAGCGGAAGTGGGAGAAAACAGCATTTT.

The J gene is TRBJ2-5, the V gene TRBV5-1; no clear D. Germline V CDR1 and CDR2: SGHRS, YFSETQ. Trimming removed 1 base at V and 5 bases at J, with 12 bases between. The CDR3 spans 14 residues. This chain's CDR3 is CASSLWTSGETQYF. In DNA, the CDR3 is TGCGCCAGCAGCTTGTGGACCTCCGGGGAGACCCAGTACTTC.